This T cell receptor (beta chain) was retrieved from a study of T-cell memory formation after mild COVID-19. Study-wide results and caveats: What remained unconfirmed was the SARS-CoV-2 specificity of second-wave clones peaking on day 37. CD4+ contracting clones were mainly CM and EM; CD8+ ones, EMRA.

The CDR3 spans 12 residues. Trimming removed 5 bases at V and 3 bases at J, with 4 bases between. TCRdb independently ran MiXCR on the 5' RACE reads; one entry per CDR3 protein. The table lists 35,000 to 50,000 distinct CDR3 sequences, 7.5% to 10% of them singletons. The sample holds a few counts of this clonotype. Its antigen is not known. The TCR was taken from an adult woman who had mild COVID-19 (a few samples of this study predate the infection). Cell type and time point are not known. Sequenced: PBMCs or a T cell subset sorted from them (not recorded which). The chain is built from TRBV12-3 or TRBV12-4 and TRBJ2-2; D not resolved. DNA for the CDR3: TGTGCCAGCAGTCACTACACCGGGGAGCTGTTTTTT. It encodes CASSHYTGELFF.